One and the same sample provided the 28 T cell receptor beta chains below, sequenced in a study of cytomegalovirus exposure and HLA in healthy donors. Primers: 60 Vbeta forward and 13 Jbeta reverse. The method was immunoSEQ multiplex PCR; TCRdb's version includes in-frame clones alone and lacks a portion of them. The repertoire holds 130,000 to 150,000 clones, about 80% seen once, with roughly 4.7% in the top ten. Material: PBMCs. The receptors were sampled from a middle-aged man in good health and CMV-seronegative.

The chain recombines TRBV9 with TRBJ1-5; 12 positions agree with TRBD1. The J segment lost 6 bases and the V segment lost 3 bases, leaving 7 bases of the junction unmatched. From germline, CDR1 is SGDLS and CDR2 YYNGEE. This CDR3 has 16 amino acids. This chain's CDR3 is CASSGGTGGVGQPQHF. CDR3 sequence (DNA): TGTGCCAGCAGCGGAGGGACAGGGGGCGTCGGTCAGCCCCAGCATTTT.

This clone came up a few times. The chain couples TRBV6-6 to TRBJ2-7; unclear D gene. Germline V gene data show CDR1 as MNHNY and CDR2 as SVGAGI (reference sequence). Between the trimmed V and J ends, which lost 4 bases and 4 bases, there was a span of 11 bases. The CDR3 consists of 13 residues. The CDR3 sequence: CASSSEVGYEQYF. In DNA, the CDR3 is TGTGCCAGCAGTTCCGAGGTCGGGTACGAGCAGTACTTC.

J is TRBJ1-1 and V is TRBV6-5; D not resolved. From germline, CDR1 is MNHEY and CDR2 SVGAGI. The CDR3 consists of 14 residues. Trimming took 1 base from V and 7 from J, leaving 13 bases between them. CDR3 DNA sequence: TGTGCCAGCAGTTACTATCGGTCGGGGATTGAAGCTTTCTTT. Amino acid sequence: CASSYYRSGIEAFF.

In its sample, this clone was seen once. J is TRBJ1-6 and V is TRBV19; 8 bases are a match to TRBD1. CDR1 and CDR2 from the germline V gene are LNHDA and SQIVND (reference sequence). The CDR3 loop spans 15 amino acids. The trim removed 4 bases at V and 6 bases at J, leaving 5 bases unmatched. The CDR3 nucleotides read TGTGCCAGTAGTACGACAGGGGAGTCTAATTCACCCCTCCACTTT. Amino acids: CASSTTGESNSPLHF. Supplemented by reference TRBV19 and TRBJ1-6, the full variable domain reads DGGITQSPKYLFRKEGQNVTLSCEQNLNHDAMYWYRQDPGQGLRLIYYSQIVNDFQKGDIAEGYSVSREKKESFPLTVTSAQKNPTAFYLCASSTTGESNSPLHFGNGTRLTVT.

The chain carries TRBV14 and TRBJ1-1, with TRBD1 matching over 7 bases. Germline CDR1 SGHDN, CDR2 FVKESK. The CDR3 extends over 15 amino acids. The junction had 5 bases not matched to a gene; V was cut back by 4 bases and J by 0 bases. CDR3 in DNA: TGTGCCAGCAGCCCCTGGACAGGAATGAACACTGAAGCTTTCTTT. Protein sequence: CASSPWTGMNTEAFF.

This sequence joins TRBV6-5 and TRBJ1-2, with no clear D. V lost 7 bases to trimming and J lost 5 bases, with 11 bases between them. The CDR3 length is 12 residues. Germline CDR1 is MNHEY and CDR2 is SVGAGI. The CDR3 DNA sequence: TGTGCCAGCACCAATCGCGATTATGGCTACACCTTC. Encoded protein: CASTNRDYGYTF.

The CDR3 sequence: CASSPGSLGDEQFF. In DNA form, the CDR3 reads TGTGCCAGCAGCCCCGGGAGCCTCGGGGATGAGCAGTTCTTC. The chain uses TRBV11-2 and TRBJ2-1, with a possible D match to TRBD2 (6 bases). Trimming stripped 5 bases from V and 8 bases from J, with 16 bases between. This CDR3 contains 14 residues. Germline V gives CDR1 SGHAT, CDR2 FQNNGV.

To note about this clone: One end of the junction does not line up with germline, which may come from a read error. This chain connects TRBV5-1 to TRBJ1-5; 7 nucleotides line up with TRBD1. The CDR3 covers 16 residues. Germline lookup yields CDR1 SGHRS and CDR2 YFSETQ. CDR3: CASSLAKGAGSKPQHF. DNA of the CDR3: TGCGCCAGTAGCTTGGCTAAGGGGGCAGGGAGCAAGCCCCAGCATTTT.

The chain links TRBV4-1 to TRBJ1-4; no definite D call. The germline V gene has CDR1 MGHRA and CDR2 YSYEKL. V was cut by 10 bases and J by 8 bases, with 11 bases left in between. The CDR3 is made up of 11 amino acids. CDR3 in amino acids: CATEGGEKLFF. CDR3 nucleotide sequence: TGCGCCACCGAGGGAGGGGAAAAACTGTTTTTT.

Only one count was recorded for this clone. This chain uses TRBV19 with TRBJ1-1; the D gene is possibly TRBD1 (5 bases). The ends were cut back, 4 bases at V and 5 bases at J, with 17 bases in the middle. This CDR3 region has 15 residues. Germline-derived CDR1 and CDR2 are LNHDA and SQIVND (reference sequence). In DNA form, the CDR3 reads TGTGCCAGTAGTACGGGGGTTCGTCACGCGACTGAAGCTTTCTTT. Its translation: CASSTGVRHATEAFF.

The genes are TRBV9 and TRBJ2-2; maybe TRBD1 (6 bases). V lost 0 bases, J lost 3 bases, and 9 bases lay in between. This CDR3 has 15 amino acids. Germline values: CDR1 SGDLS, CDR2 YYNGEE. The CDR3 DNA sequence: TGTGCCAGCAGCGTAGTTAGGGGGTACACCGGGGAGCTGTTTTTT. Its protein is CASSVVRGYTGELFF.

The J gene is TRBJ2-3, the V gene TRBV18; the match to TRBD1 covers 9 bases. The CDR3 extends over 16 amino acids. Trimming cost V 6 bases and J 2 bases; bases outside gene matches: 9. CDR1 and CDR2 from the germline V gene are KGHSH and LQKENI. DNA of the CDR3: TGTGCCAGCTCTCAAACAGGGGGCGCGGACACAGATACGCAGTATTTT. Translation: CASSQTGGADTDTQYF.

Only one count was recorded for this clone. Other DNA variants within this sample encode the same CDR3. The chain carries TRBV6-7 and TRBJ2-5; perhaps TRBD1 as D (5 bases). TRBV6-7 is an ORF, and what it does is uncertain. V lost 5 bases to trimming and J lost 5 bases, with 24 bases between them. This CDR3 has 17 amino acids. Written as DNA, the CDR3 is TGTGCCAGCAGTCAGAATCCTACAGGAGTAATAAAGGAGACCCAGTACTTC. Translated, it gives CASSQNPTGVIKETQYF.

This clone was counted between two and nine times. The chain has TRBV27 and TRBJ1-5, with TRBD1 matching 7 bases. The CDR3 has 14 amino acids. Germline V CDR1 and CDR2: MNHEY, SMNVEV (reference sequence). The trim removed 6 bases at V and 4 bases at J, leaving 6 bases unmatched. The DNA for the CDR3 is TGTGCCAGCAGAAGGGGACAGTTAAATCAGCCCCAGCATTTT. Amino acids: CASRRGQLNQPQHF.

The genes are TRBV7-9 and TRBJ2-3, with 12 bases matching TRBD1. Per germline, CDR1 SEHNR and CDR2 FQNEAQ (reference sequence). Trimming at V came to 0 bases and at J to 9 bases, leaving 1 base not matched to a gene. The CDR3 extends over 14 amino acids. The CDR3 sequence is CASSLAGTGGTQYF. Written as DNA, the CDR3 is TGTGCCAGCAGCTTAGCTGGGACAGGGGGCACGCAGTATTTT. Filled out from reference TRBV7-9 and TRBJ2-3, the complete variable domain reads DTGVSQNPRHKITKRGQNVTFRCDPISEHNRLYWYRQTLGQGPEFLTYFQNEAQLEKSRLLSDRFSAERPKGSFSTLEIQRTEQGDSAMYLCASSLAGTGGTQYFGPGTRLTVL.

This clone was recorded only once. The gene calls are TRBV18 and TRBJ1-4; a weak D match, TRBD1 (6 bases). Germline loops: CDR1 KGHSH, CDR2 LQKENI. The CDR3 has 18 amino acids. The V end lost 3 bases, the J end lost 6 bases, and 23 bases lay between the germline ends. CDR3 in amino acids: CASSPRGPDRKVYEKLFF. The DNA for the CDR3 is TGTGCCAGCTCACCTCGGGGCCCAGACAGGAAGGTTTATGAAAAACTGTTTTTT.

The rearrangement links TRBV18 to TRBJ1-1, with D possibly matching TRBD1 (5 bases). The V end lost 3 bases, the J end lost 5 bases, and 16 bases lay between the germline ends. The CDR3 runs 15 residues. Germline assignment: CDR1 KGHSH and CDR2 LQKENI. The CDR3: CASSPDPGGKTEAFF. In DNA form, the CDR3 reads TGTGCCAGCTCACCTGACCCGGGGGGGAAGACTGAAGCTTTCTTT.

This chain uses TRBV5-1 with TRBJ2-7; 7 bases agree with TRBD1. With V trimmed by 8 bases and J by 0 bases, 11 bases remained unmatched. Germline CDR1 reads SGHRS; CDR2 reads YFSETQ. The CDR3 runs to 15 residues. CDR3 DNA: TGCGCCAGTGGACCAGGGACAGCCGTCTCCTACGAGCAGTACTTC. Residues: CASGPGTAVSYEQYF.

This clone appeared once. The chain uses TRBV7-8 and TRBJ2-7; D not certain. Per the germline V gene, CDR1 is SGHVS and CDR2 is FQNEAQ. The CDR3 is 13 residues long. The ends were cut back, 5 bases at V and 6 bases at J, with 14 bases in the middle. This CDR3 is CASSQEAFGEQYF. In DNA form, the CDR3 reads TGTGCCAGCAGCCAAGAGGCCTTTGGCGAGCAGTACTTC.

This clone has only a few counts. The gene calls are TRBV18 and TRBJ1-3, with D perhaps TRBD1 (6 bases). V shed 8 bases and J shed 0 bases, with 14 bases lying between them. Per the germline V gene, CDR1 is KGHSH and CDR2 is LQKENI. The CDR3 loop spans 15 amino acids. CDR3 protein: CASRDQGTSGNTIYF. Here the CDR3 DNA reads TGTGCCAGCCGAGACCAGGGGACCTCTGGAAACACCATATATTTT.

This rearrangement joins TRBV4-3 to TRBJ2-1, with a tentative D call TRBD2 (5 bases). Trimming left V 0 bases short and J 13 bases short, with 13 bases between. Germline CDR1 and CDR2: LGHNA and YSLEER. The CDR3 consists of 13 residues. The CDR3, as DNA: TGCGCCAGCAGCCAAGACGAACCAGCGGCTCAGTTCTTC. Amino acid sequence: CASSQDEPAAQFF.

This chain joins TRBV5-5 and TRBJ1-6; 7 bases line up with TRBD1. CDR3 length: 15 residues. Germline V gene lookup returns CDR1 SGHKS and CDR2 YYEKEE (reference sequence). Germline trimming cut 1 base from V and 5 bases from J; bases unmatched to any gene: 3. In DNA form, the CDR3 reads TGTGCCAGCAGCTTGAAGGGGGCGGATAATTCACCCCTCCACTTT. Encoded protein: CASSLKGADNSPLHF.

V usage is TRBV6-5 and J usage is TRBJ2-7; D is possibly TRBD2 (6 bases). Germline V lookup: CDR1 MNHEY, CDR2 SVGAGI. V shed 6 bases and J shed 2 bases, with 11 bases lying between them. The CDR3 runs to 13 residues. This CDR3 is CASRGLFPYEQYF. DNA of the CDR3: TGTGCCAGCAGGGGACTCTTCCCCTACGAGCAGTACTTC.

The chain's CDR3 is CASPDRDTEAFF. Here the CDR3 DNA reads TGTGCCAGCCCTGACAGGGACACTGAAGCTTTCTTT. The chain is built from TRBV2 and TRBJ1-1; the match to TRBD1 covers 7 bases. V lost 8 bases and J lost 3; bases outside the gene matches: 3. There are 12 residues in the CDR3. The V gene's germline CDR1 is SNHLY and CDR2 FYNNEI.

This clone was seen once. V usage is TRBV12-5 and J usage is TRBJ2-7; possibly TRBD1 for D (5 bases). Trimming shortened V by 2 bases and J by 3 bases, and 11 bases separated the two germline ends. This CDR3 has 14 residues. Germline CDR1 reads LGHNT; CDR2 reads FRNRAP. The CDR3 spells CASGLRQGRYEQYF. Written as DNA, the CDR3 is TGTGCTAGTGGTTTGCGGCAGGGTCGCTACGAGCAGTACTTC.

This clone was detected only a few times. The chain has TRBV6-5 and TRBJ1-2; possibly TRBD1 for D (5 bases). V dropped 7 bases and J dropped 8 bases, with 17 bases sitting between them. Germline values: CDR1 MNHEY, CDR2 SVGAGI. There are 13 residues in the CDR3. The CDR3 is CASTPGRADGYTF. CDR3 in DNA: TGTGCCAGCACCCCTGGCAGGGCGGACGGCTACACCTTC.

CDR3 in amino acids: CASSERPGLAGSNEQFF. CDR3 bases: TGTGCCAGCAGCGAAAGGCCGGGACTAGCGGGGTCAAATGAGCAGTTCTTC. The V gene is TRBV7-6, the J gene TRBJ2-1; 13 bases line up with TRBD2. The J segment lost 7 bases and the V segment lost 5 bases, leaving 11 bases of the junction unmatched. Germline CDR1 is SGHVS and CDR2 is FNYEAQ. The CDR3 loop spans 17 amino acids.

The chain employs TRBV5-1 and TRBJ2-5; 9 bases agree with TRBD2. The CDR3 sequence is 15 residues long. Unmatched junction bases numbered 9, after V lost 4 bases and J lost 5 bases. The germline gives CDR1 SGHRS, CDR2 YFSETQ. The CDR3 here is CASSESGGLDETQYF. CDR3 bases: TGCGCCAGCAGCGAAAGCGGGGGGCTGGATGAGACCCAGTACTTC.